These T cell receptor beta chains were read from a single sample in a study of blood T cell repertoires in COVID-19. Measured with immunoSEQ multiplex PCR; TCRdb has only the in-frame clones, and not every one. In the table there are around 150,000 clones, about 80% of which are singletons. The specimen was peripheral blood. The receptors stem from a woman between 40 and 50 years old with COVID-19, enrolled during active disease. Each CDR3 is given with its conserved first and last residue. Each record gives: V gene, J gene, clone size, D gene, CDR3 protein, CDR3 DNA. The D gene is left open where the match is weak. Size is stated for part of the rows, as once, few or many counts, or as a class when the clone is expanded.

TRBV15,TRBJ2-4,-,TRBD1,CATSPIPGHRGNIQYF,TGTGCCACCAGCCCAATCCCGGGACACAGGGGGAACATTCAGTACTTC
TRBV27,TRBJ2-3,-,TRBD1,CASSFGTASTDTQYF,TGTGCCAGCAGTTTCGGGACAGCTAGCACAGATACGCAGTATTTT
TRBV6-1,TRBJ2-2,few,-,CASSELGGNTGELFF,TGTGCCAGCAGTGAACTCGGGGGGAACACCGGGGAGCTGTTTTTT
TRBV4-1,TRBJ1-4,-,-,CASSREAGPNEKLFF,TGCGCCAGCAGCAGGGAGGCAGGTCCTAATGAAAAACTGTTTTTT
TRBV25-1,TRBJ2-1,-,-,CASSGGYNEQFF,TGTGCCAGCAGTGGCGGATACAATGAGCAGTTCTTC
TRBV18,TRBJ2-6,-,-,CASSGIKSSGANVLTF,TGTGCCAGCTCGGGCATCAAGAGCTCTGGGGCCAACGTCCTGACTTTC
TRBV3-1/TRBV3-2,TRBJ2-5,once,TRBD2,CASSQIGTSGSFQETQYF,TGTGCCAGCAGCCAAATAGGGACTAGCGGGAGTTTCCAAGAGACCCAGTACTTC
TRBV19,TRBJ2-2,-,TRBD1,CASSNRGTGANTGELFF,TGTGCCAGTAGTAACCGGGGGACAGGCGCGAACACCGGGGAGCTGTTTTTT
TRBV29-1,TRBJ1-4,once,-,CSVRREGEKLFF,TGCAGCGTTCGCAGGGAGGGGGAAAAACTGTTTTTT
TRBV5-8,TRBJ1-5,-,-,CASSLGARRNRNQPQHF,TGTGCCAGCAGCTTGGGGGCACGTAGAAATCGCAATCAGCCCCAGCATTTT
TRBV7-2,TRBJ2-2,-,-,CASSSGWFTGELFF,TGTGCCAGCAGCTCAGGGTGGTTCACCGGGGAGCTGTTTTTT
TRBV7-9,TRBJ2-7,-,-,CASSFIGTSYEQYF,TGTGCCAGCAGCTTCATCGGGACATCCTACGAGCAGTACTTC
TRBV28,TRBJ2-6,-,-,CASSHPTLRGSGANVLTF,TGTGCCAGCAGTCATCCAACTCTGCGGGGCTCTGGGGCCAACGTCCTGACTTTC
TRBV3-1/TRBV3-2,TRBJ1-5,-,-,CASSRSPGGHQPQHF,TGTGCCAGCAGTCGGTCGCCGGGAGGTCACCAGCCCCAGCATTTT
TRBV18,TRBJ1-1,-,-,CASSQTNTEAFF,TGTGCCAGCTCACAAACTAACACTGAAGCTTTCTTT
TRBV12-1,TRBJ1-5,-,-,CASSLRRPQGQPQHF,TGTGCCAGCAGCTTACGAAGACCGCAGGGACAGCCCCAGCATTTT
TRBV9,TRBJ1-2,-,-,CASSPGGPYGYTF,TGTGCCAGCAGCCCGGGCGGGCCATATGGCTACACCTTC
TRBV13,TRBJ1-5,-,-,CASSLGAGNQPQHF,TGTGCCAGCAGCTTAGGGGCAGGGAATCAGCCCCAGCATTTT
TRBV6-5,TRBJ1-5,-,-,CATGEDVILQPQHF,TGTGCCACCGGGGAGGACGTTATCCTTCAGCCCCAGCATTTT
TRBV5-1,TRBJ2-3,-,TRBD1,CASISDRVADTQYF,TGCGCCAGCATCTCGGACAGGGTGGCAGATACGCAGTATTTT
TRBV11-2,TRBJ2-7,-,-,CASSLRTLQF,TGTGCCAGCAGCCTCCGGACTCTCCAGTTC
TRBV7-9,TRBJ2-7,-,TRBD2,CASSPPGGVGLEQYF,TGTGCCAGCAGCCCGCCCGGGGGGGTTGGGCTCGAGCAGTACTTC
TRBV9,TRBJ2-5,-,TRBD2,CASSVAGTTSGETQYF,TGTGCCAGCAGCGTAGCTGGGACTACTTCTGGAGAGACCCAGTACTTC
TRBV19,TRBJ2-3,-,TRBD2,CASMLAGVTDTQYF,TGTGCCAGTATGCTAGCGGGGGTTACAGATACGCAGTATTTT
TRBV10-2,TRBJ1-1,-,TRBD1,CASSDQGAKSEAFF,TGCGCCAGCAGTGATCAGGGGGCGAAGTCTGAAGCTTTCTTT
TRBV14,TRBJ2-1,-,-,CASSQDMERGLNPTSYNEQFF,TGTGCCAGCAGCCAAGATATGGAAAGGGGACTTAATCCTACCTCGTACAATGAGCAGTTCTTC
TRBV30,TRBJ1-3,-,-,CAWSLFSGNTIYF,TGTGCCTGGAGTCTCTTTTCCGGAAACACCATATATTTT
TRBV9,TRBJ2-7,-,TRBD2,CASSVDGTSYEQYF,TGTGCCAGCAGCGTAGATGGGACTAGCTACGAGCAGTACTTC
TRBV3-1/TRBV3-2,TRBJ2-5,-,TRBD2,CASRRGGAGETQYF,TGTGCCTCCCGTCGGGGGGGGGCAGGGGAGACCCAGTACTTC
TRBV28,TRBJ2-1,-,TRBD2,CASSLPGGSYNEQFF,TGTGCCAGCAGTCTGCCCGGGGGGTCGTACAATGAGCAGTTCTTC
TRBV7-3,TRBJ1-1,-,-,CASSIGGANTEAFF,TGTGCCAGCAGCATAGGGGGAGCGAACACTGAAGCTTTCTTT
TRBV13,TRBJ2-3,-,TRBD2,CASSLAGRETDTQYF,TGTGCCAGCAGCTTAGCAGGGCGGGAGACAGATACGCAGTATTTT
TRBV5-4,TRBJ1-1,-,TRBD1,CASSPGTGAMNTEAFF,TGTGCCAGCAGCCCTGGGACAGGGGCCATGAACACTGAAGCTTTCTTT
TRBV9,TRBJ2-7,-,-,CASSTGIGFGEQYF,TGTGCCAGCAGCACCGGTATTGGTTTTGGCGAGCAGTACTTC
TRBV30,TRBJ1-2,-,-,CAWSRQEGYTF,TGTGCCTGGAGTCGGCAGGAAGGCTACACCTTC
TRBV4-1,TRBJ2-2,-,-,CASSTINPDTGELFF,TGCGCCAGCAGCACTATAAATCCAGACACCGGGGAGCTGTTTTTT
TRBV7-3,TRBJ2-2,-,-,CASSLSDRHTGELFF,TGTGCCAGCAGCTTATCGGACAGACACACCGGGGAGCTGTTTTTT